This paragraph covers one T cell receptor (beta chain) sequence. Profiling relied on immunoSEQ multiplex PCR, and the TCRdb table lists in-frame clones only, not all of them. The table shows about 67,000 clones, with 98% occurring only once. The CDR3 covers 14 residues. The ends lost 4 bases at V and 6 bases at J; junction bases unmatched: 6. CDR1 MDHEN and CDR2 SYDVKM come from the germline V gene. The data originate from a study of technical replicates of blood from several donors. Sample: T cells isolated from PBMCs. The rearrangement links TRBV28 to TRBJ2-1; 7 bases line up with TRBD2. The sequence was obtained from a human donor in good health. CDR3 sequence: CASSSGTTPNEQFF. The CDR3 nucleotides are TGTGCCAGCAGTTCCGGGACTACGCCCAATGAGCAGTTCTTC.